The text below deals with one TCR beta chain. The antigen remains unidentified. The data derive from a study of T-cell memory formation after mild COVID-19. Overall study context: TCR clusters mostly belonged to single donors.

TCRdb called the 5' RACE reads again in MiXCR, with one record for every CDR3 protein. This table has 470,000 or so distinct CDR3 sequences, around 17% appearing once. This CDR3 contains 13 residues. Germline V CDR1 and CDR2: SQVTM, ANQGSEA. V trimming: 7 bases; J trimming: 5 bases; junction bases outside the gene matches: 10. Findings and limits, study-wide: Later expanders leaned CD4+, whereas day 15 to 85 contracting clones were balanced CD4/CD8.

The sequenced sample consisted of PBMCs or a T cell subset sorted from them (not recorded which). The clonotype was recovered from a man aged 18 to 29 who had mild COVID-19 (a few samples of this study predate the infection). Cell type and time point are not known. V gene TRBV29-1 combines with J gene TRBJ2-5; 7 positions match TRBD1. Here the CDR3 DNA reads TGCAGCGACCGCCCCCCAGGGGGTGAGACCCAGTACTTC. It specifies CSDRPPGGETQYF.